This TCR beta chain was observed in a study of blood T cell repertoires in COVID-19. Study-wide background: There were acute and convalescent COVID-19 samples, and they came from the United States, Italy and Spain. In each case, the material was cDNA or gDNA derived from T cells, B-cell-depleted T cells, or PBMCs.

Trimming pared 6 bases from V and 8 bases from J, leaving 16 bases between. This CDR3 region has 13 residues. Germline V CDR1 and CDR2: MDHEN, SYDVKM. As originally analysed: Reference gene primer amplification gave nucleated cell count estimates. Profiled with immunoSEQ multiplex PCR; TCRdb holds only in-frame clones, not every one. Clonal size and the V and J genes are those of that table, whereas D and trimming came from the DNA. The sample has over 400,000 clones, approximately 83% seen once. Sequenced material: peripheral blood. This sequence originates from a human donor in a cohort sampled during active COVID-19. The chain combines TRBV28 with TRBJ1-2; no clear D gene. CDR3 loop: CASSPRQTRGYTF. The CDR3 region has the DNA TGTGCCAGCAGCCCCCGGCAGACGAGGGGCTACACCTTC.